A single sample is the source of the 3 T cell receptor beta chains below, sequenced in a study of blood T cell repertoires in COVID-19. Clones were read by immunoSEQ multiplex PCR, and TCRdb kept only the in-frame ones, dropping some. The table has approximately 150,000 clones, 70% to 90% seen once. Source material: peripheral blood. These receptors all come from an elderly woman with COVID-19, enrolled during active disease.

V and J are TRBV11-3 and TRBJ2-6; D is uncertain. Germline V gene lookup returns CDR1 SGHNT and CDR2 YENEEA. V was pared by 3 bases and J by 2 bases, with 2 bases between. CDR3 length: 13 residues. The CDR3 bases are TGTGCCAGCAGCTTTACTGGGGCCAACGTCCTGACTTTC. It is translated as CASSFTGANVLTF.

The J gene is TRBJ2-5, the V gene TRBV5-4, with D maybe TRBD1 (7 bases). This CDR3 has 15 residues. CDR1 is SGHNT, CDR2 YYREEE, per germline (reference sequence). The V end lost 0 bases, the J end lost 1 base, and 10 bases lay between the germline ends. The CDR3 is CASSLAGGTQETQYF. The CDR3 DNA reads as TGTGCCAGCAGCTTGGCAGGGGGGACCCAAGAGACCCAGTACTTC.

This sequence joins TRBV21-1 and TRBJ2-2; TRBD1, the table's D call, lacks a check against the DNA. TRBV21-1 is given as a pseudogene. This CDR3 has 19 amino acids. The CDR3 DNA is TGTGCCAGCAGCGGCTTCGTGGCACAGACGACGATAAACACCGGGGAGCTGTTTTTT. This codes for CASSGFVAQTTINTGELFF.